Below, 23 T cell receptor beta chains from the same sample are listed, as sequenced in a study of blood T cell repertoires in COVID-19. Sequencing was performed with immunoSEQ multiplex PCR; in TCRdb, only in-frame clones are kept and a portion is missing. The sample contains a few hundred thousand clones, 80% to 90% of which appear only once. Sequenced input: PBMCs or T cells enriched from blood (not recorded which). These receptors all stem from a woman aged 25 to 39 who had been exposed to COVID-19.

The chain recombines TRBV24-1 with TRBJ2-7, with D tentatively TRBD2 (7 bases). V lost 5 bases and J 5 bases, leaving 15 bases between the germline ends. The CDR3 has 14 amino acids. Germline-derived CDR1 and CDR2 are KGHDR and SFDVKD. Written as DNA, the CDR3 is TGTGCCACCAGTGGGGGCCGGGGGGCCCACGAGCAGTACTTC. Translated: CATSGGRGAHEQYF.

The chain carries TRBV5-1 and TRBJ1-1; D is undetermined. The V and J ends lost 10 bases and 1 base respectively, with 11 bases between them. The CDR3 spans 12 residues. Germline assignment: CDR1 SGHRS and CDR2 YFSETQ. CDR3 nucleotide sequence: TGCGCCTCCCGAGGAAAGAACACTGAAGCTTTCTTT. It translates to CASRGKNTEAFF. Full variable domain (remainder filled in from reference TRBV5-1 and TRBJ1-1): KAGVTQTPRYLIKTRGQQVTLSCSPISGHRSVSWYQQTPGQGLQFLFEYFSETQRNKGNFPGRFSGRQFSNSRSEMNVSTLELGDSALYLCASRGKNTEAFFGQGTRLTVV.

This clone was picked up one time. This rearrangement joins TRBV28 to TRBJ2-5; TRBD1 aligns across 9 bases. The germline CDR1 and CDR2 sequences are MDHEN and SYDVKM. CDR3 length: 14 amino acids. V gave up 6 bases and J gave up 5 bases; unmatched junction bases: 7. The CDR3 protein is CASRTQGAGETQYF. DNA of the CDR3: TGTGCCAGCAGGACACAGGGGGCCGGGGAGACCCAGTACTTC. The entire variable domain, with the rest obtained from reference TRBV28 and TRBJ2-5, is as follows: DVKVTQSSRYLVKRTGEKVFLECVQDMDHENMFWYRQDPGLGLRLIYFSYDVKMKEKGDIPEGYSVSREKKERFSLILESASTNQTSMYLCASRTQGAGETQYFGPGTRLLVL.

This chain joins TRBV18 and TRBJ1-1; a possible D gene is TRBD1 (6 bases). In germline, CDR1 is KGHSH, CDR2 LQKENI. V lost 2 bases to trimming and J lost 5 bases, with 12 bases between them. The CDR3 is 14 residues long. This chain's CDR3 is CASSPRDQGTEAFF. As DNA, the CDR3 is TGTGCCAGCTCACCAAGGGACCAGGGGACTGAAGCTTTCTTT.

The chain couples TRBV11-2 to TRBJ1-1; a weak D match, TRBD1 (5 bases). Looked up from germline, CDR1 is SGHAT and CDR2 is FQNNGV. This CDR3 region has 18 residues. V dropped 3 bases and J dropped 6 bases, with 26 bases sitting between them. This chain's CDR3 is CASSFIGQGGGIIAEAFF. CDR3 nucleotides: TGTGCCAGCAGCTTTATTGGCCAGGGAGGAGGAATAATCGCTGAAGCTTTCTTT.

This chain's CDR3 is CASSLDREQYF. Here the CDR3 DNA reads TGCGCCAGCAGCTTGGACAGGGAGCAGTACTTC. The chain is built from TRBV5-1 and TRBJ2-7, with D possibly matching TRBD1 (5 bases). The CDR3 totals 11 residues. Germline V CDR1 and CDR2: SGHRS, YFSETQ. V was shortened by 0 bases and J by 7 bases, with 5 bases between the two germline ends.

This clone was seen a handful of times. The chain has TRBV10-1 and TRBJ2-7; TRBD2 matches at 8 bases. Germline CDR1 WNHNN, CDR2 SYGVQD (reference sequence). Trimming removed 3 bases from V and 7 bases from J; junction bases left unmatched: 8. The CDR3 sequence is 14 residues long. Here the CDR3 reads CASSDRGGTLEQYF. CDR3 in DNA: TGCGCCAGCAGTGATCGCGGGGGGACCTTGGAGCAGTACTTC.

Details on this clone: Other DNA sequences from this sample encode an identical CDR3 as well. The V and J genes are TRBV30 and TRBJ1-6, with D perhaps TRBD1 (5 bases). The CDR3 is 12 residues long. CDR1 and CDR2 (germline): GTSNPN, SVGIG (reference sequence). V gave up 3 bases and J gave up 7 bases, with 7 bases separating them. The CDR3 nucleotides are TGTGCCTGGAGCGCAGGGAATTCACCCCTCCACTTT. Translating gives CAWSAGNSPLHF.

The V gene is TRBV27, the J gene TRBJ2-5, with 11 bases that match TRBD2. This CDR3 is 16 amino acids long. The germline V gene has CDR1 MNHEY and CDR2 SMNVEV (reference sequence). Trimming at V came to 4 bases and at J to 3 bases, leaving 7 bases not matched to a gene. The CDR3 bases are TGTGCCAGCAGTTCCCTAATAGCGGGGGGGAAAGAGACCCAGTACTTC. Translated: CASSSLIAGGKETQYF.

V and J are TRBV29-1 and TRBJ2-5; D unresolved. The CDR3 loop spans 12 amino acids. The germline V gene has CDR1 SQVTM and CDR2 ANQGSEA. V lost 4 bases and J lost 1, with 7 bases in between. CDR3 protein: CSVGSSQETQYF. CDR3 DNA sequence: TGCAGCGTTGGATCTAGCCAAGAGACCCAGTACTTC.

The rearrangement joins TRBV2 to TRBJ1-2; 8 positions match TRBD1. This CDR3 spans 15 amino acids. Trimming removed 2 bases from V and 4 bases from J; junction bases left unmatched: 6. Germline loops: CDR1 SNHLY, CDR2 FYNNEI. The DNA for the CDR3 is TGTGCCAGCAGTGAATGGCAGGGGGCCAGCTATGGCTACACCTTC. Translated, it gives CASSEWQGASYGYTF.

This clone came up once. CDR3 in amino acids: CASRGQGATYEQYF. The CDR3 DNA sequence: TGTGCCAGCAGGGGACAGGGGGCGACCTACGAGCAGTACTTC. This chain links TRBV28 with TRBJ2-7; 12 positions agree with TRBD1. The CDR3 has 14 amino acids. Trimming at V came to 6 bases and at J to 2 bases, leaving 2 bases not matched to a gene. Germline V lookup: CDR1 MDHEN, CDR2 SYDVKM.

The chain uses TRBV19 and TRBJ1-2, with D unclear. CDR1 LNHDA and CDR2 SQIVND come from the germline V gene (reference sequence). The germline V and J ends were trimmed by 7 bases and 2 bases, with 11 bases remaining between them. The CDR3 is 13 residues long. The CDR3 protein is CASKESPNYGYTF. The CDR3 DNA follows: TGTGCCAGTAAGGAGAGCCCCAACTATGGCTACACCTTC.

The CDR3 nucleotides are TGCGCCAGCAGCCAAGATGATCCAGGGAGGGGCAATCAGCCCCAGCATTTT. It translates to CASSQDDPGRGNQPQHF. The chain is built from TRBV4-1 and TRBJ1-5; perhaps TRBD1 as D (5 bases). Trimming cost V 0 bases and J 2 bases, with 14 bases left between them. This CDR3 spans 17 amino acids. Germline CDR1 MGHRA, CDR2 YSYEKL.

In this sample, this clone turned up once. The chain recombines TRBV18 with TRBJ1-5; no firm D call. Per the germline V gene, CDR1 is KGHSH and CDR2 is LQKENI. The V and J ends lost 3 bases and 5 bases respectively, with 8 bases between them. The CDR3 covers 13 residues. The CDR3, as DNA: TGTGCCAGCTCACCTCGGGAGGATCAGCCCCAGCATTTT. Its translation is CASSPREDQPQHF.

This sequence joins TRBV5-4 and TRBJ1-1; no clear D. CDR3 length: 12 residues. CDR1 and CDR2 from the germline V gene are SGHNT and YYREEE (reference sequence). V dropped 2 bases and J dropped 12 bases, with 14 bases sitting between them. This CDR3 is CASSFSEAVTFF. For the CDR3, the DNA is TGTGCCAGCAGCTTCTCCGAAGCCGTAACTTTCTTT.

This chain uses TRBV27 with TRBJ1-2; D unclear. This CDR3 comprises 12 residues. Trimming cost V 4 bases and J 4 bases, with 7 bases left between them. Germline V gene data show CDR1 as MNHEY and CDR2 as SMNVEV (reference sequence). The chain's CDR3 is CASSSGFYGYTF. The CDR3 DNA reads TGTGCCAGCAGTTCGGGTTTCTATGGCTACACCTTC.

In its sample, this clone was seen once. The J gene is TRBJ2-7, the V gene TRBV6-2 or TRBV6-3; TRBD2 might be the D (6 bases). Germline V gene sequence: CDR1 MNHEY, CDR2 SVGEGT. The CDR3 is 14 amino acids. Trimming stripped 5 bases from V and 6 bases from J, with 17 bases between. The CDR3 loop reads CASSRGLVLGEQYF. CDR3 DNA sequence: TGTGCCAGCAGTCGGGGACTTGTTTTAGGCGAGCAGTACTTC.

The chain links TRBV7-9 to TRBJ1-4, with unresolved D. The germline CDR1 and CDR2 sequences are SEHNR and FQNEAQ (reference sequence). The CDR3 totals 17 residues. The germline V and J ends were trimmed by 0 bases and 5 bases, with 16 bases remaining between them. CDR3 protein: CASSLAPGITANEKLFF. The CDR3 coding sequence is TGTGCCAGCAGCTTAGCGCCGGGAATTACGGCGAATGAAAAACTGTTTTTT.

This chain links TRBV6-5 with TRBJ1-2; 9 bases fit TRBD1. J was trimmed by 4 bases and V by 2 bases; bases with no gene match: 8. This CDR3 is built from 16 residues. Germline V gene data show CDR1 as MNHEY and CDR2 as SVGAGI. The chain's CDR3 is CASSYPKGQGSYGYTF. As DNA, the CDR3 is TGTGCCAGCAGTTACCCGAAGGGACAGGGTTCCTATGGCTACACCTTC.

The chain employs TRBV19 and TRBJ2-3; 11 positions match TRBD2. Germline V CDR1 and CDR2: LNHDA, SQIVND (reference sequence). CDR3 size: 16 residues. V lost 5 bases and J lost 2; bases outside the gene matches: 6. Here the CDR3 DNA reads TGTGCCAGTAGTCTCCTTAGCGGGGGGGCCACAGATACGCAGTATTTT. Protein: CASSLLSGGATDTQYF.

The genes are TRBV5-6 and TRBJ1-2, with D tentatively TRBD1 (5 bases). With 0 bases removed from V and 8 bases from J, the gap between germline ends came to 8 bases. CDR3 length: 12 residues. Germline values: CDR1 SGHDT, CDR2 YYEEEE. CDR3 protein: CASSLEGYGYTF. The CDR3 DNA reads TGTGCCAGCAGCTTGGAGGGGTACGGCTACACCTTC. Together with reference TRBV5-6 and TRBJ1-2, the CDR3 gives the full variable domain: DAGVTQSPTHLIKTRGQQVTLRCSPKSGHDTVSWYQQALGQGPQFIFQYYEEEERQRGNFPDRFSGHQFPNYSSELNVNALLLGDSALYLCASSLEGYGYTFGSGTRLTVV.

This clone was seen once. V and J are TRBV29-1 and TRBJ1-2, with D maybe TRBD1 (6 bases). This CDR3 contains 14 residues. Germline CDR1 reads SQVTM; CDR2 reads ANQGSEA. V lost 6 bases and J lost 8, with 22 bases in between. The CDR3 sequence: CSVATGNFRVGYTF. The CDR3 nucleotides read TGCAGCGTGGCTACAGGGAACTTCCGTGTAGGCTACACCTTC.